The entry below gives a single T cell receptor (beta chain) sequence along with its context. The CDR3 consists of 16 residues. Trimming removed 6 bases from V and 0 bases from J; junction bases left unmatched: 5. CDR1 is MNHEY and CDR2 is SMNVEV in the germline V gene (reference sequence). Source study methods: Researchers report that nucleated cell counts were estimated from reference gene primer amplification. TCRdb's table, derived via immunoSEQ multiplex PCR, lists solely in-frame clones and lacks some. Clonal size and the V and J genes are those of that table, whereas D and trimming came from the DNA. The sample shows some 270,000 clones, roughly 86% of them seen only once. The data are from a study of blood T cell repertoires in COVID-19. As for the study in general: COVID-19 samples, acute and convalescent, were from the United States, Italy and Spain.

The sample consisted of peripheral blood. The receptor was derived from a woman aged 60-75 years who had recovered from COVID-19. This sequence joins TRBV27 and TRBJ2-3; 11 bases agree with TRBD2. The CDR3 loop is CASSLSGGESTDTQYF. Written as DNA, the CDR3 is TGTGCCAGCAGCCTTAGCGGGGGGGAGAGCACAGATACGCAGTATTTT.